The 19 T cell receptor beta chains below all came from one sample that was sequenced in a study of blood T cell repertoires in COVID-19. The assay was immunoSEQ multiplex PCR, and TCRdb's table has in-frame clones only and misses some. Here the sample spans about 300,000 clones, 86% being singletons. The sequencing input was peripheral blood. The source is a woman in her 50s with acute or convalescent COVID-19.

The chain recombines TRBV7-6 with TRBJ2-7; TRBD2 is a possible D gene (5 bases). CDR3 length equals 14 residues. Germline CDR1 reads SGHVS; CDR2 reads FNYEAQ. V dropped 5 bases and J dropped 2 bases, with 13 bases sitting between them. CDR3 in amino acids: CASSLTGSPYEQYF. CDR3 DNA: TGTGCCAGCAGCCTCACGGGATCCCCCTACGAGCAGTACTTC.

The V gene is TRBV27, the J gene TRBJ2-2; 8 nucleotides match TRBD1. With 5 bases clipped from V and 4 bases from J, the junction kept 3 bases outside the gene matches. The germline CDR1 and CDR2 sequences are MNHEY and SMNVEV (reference sequence). The CDR3 extends over 14 amino acids. CDR3 bases: TGTGCCAGCAGTGGGGGGACAGGCACCGGGGAGCTGTTTTTT. It yields the protein CASSGGTGTGELFF.

The chain joins TRBV19 to TRBJ1-5; TRBD1 agrees at 7 bases. CDR1 and CDR2 from the germline V gene are LNHDA and SQIVND (reference sequence). The CDR3 spans 15 residues. The J segment lost 1 base and the V segment lost 5 bases, leaving 5 bases of the junction unmatched. The CDR3 coding sequence is TGTGCCAGTAGTCCCCGGGACAGAAGCAATCAGCCCCAGCATTTT. This translates into CASSPRDRSNQPQHF.

The chain couples TRBV14 to TRBJ2-6; 11 bases map to TRBD1. Germline CDR1 and CDR2: SGHDN and FVKESK. This CDR3 has 17 residues. After removal of 4 bases from V and 3 bases from J, the junction contained 5 bases not matched to a gene. The CDR3 region has the DNA TGTGCCAGCAGCCGTCGGACAGGGGGCTTTGGGGCCAACGTCCTGACTTTC. Amino acid sequence: CASSRRTGGFGANVLTF.

V gene TRBV29-1 combines with J gene TRBJ2-5; 12 bases map to TRBD2. J lost 4 bases, V lost 4 bases, and 1 base had no gene match. CDR1 is SQVTM and CDR2 is ANQGSEA in the germline V gene. This CDR3 comprises 13 residues. CDR3 residues: CSVGGLAGETQYF. The CDR3 DNA is TGCAGCGTTGGGGGACTAGCGGGAGAGACCCAGTACTTC. The variable domain in full, completed from reference TRBV29-1 and TRBJ2-5, reads SAVISQKPSRDICQRGTSLTIQCQVDSQVTMMFWYRQQPGQSLTLIATANQGSEATYESGFVIDKFPISRPNLTFSTLTVSNMSPEDSSIYLCSVGGLAGETQYFGPGTRLLVL.

This clone was seen just once. V usage is TRBV28 and J usage is TRBJ2-1; tentatively, D is TRBD1 (5 bases). Germline CDR1 is MDHEN and CDR2 is SYDVKM. The CDR3 covers 14 residues. V was pared by 3 bases and J by 5 bases, with 11 bases between. CDR3 sequence (DNA): TGTGCCAGCAGTTTCGGACACATTAACAATGAGCAGTTCTTC. This translates into CASSFGHINNEQFF.

The genes are TRBV27 and TRBJ2-7; the match to TRBD2 covers 9 bases. This CDR3 spans 15 amino acids. Germline V gives CDR1 MNHEY, CDR2 SMNVEV (reference sequence). Losses at the gene ends were 2 bases for V and 6 bases for J; bases not matched to a gene: 8. This CDR3 is CASSLKAGGPTEQYF. In DNA form, the CDR3 reads TGTGCCAGCAGTTTAAAGGCGGGAGGGCCCACCGAGCAGTACTTC.

The J gene is TRBJ1-4, the V gene TRBV28; TRBD1 aligns across 8 bases. The CDR3 is 14 amino acids. Germline CDR1 MDHEN, CDR2 SYDVKM. J lost 10 bases, V lost 6 bases, and 10 bases had no gene match. The CDR3 loop reads CASSPQGAVRKLFF. CDR3 DNA: TGTGCCAGCAGCCCCCAGGGGGCGGTTAGAAAACTGTTTTTT. The full variable domain, with the rest looked up from reference TRBV28 and TRBJ1-4, is DVKVTQSSRYLVKRTGEKVFLECVQDMDHENMFWYRQDPGLGLRLIYFSYDVKMKEKGDIPEGYSVSREKKERFSLILESASTNQTSMYLCASSPQGAVRKLFFGSGTQLSVL.

In this sample, this clone turned up once. The CDR3 region is CATSDSLGEGEQFF. The CDR3 DNA reads as TGTGCCACCAGTGATTCTTTAGGGGAAGGTGAGCAGTTCTTC. The V gene is TRBV24-1, the J gene TRBJ2-1; perhaps TRBD1 as D (5 bases). V was shortened by 2 bases and J by 9 bases, with 13 bases between the two germline ends. The V gene's germline CDR1 is KGHDR and CDR2 SFDVKD. The CDR3 is 14 residues long.

This chain joins TRBV3-1 (or the pseudogene TRBV3-2) and TRBJ2-5, with TRBD2 matching 8 bases. Trimming removed 6 bases from V and 3 bases from J; junction bases left unmatched: 6. The CDR3 is 14 residues long. Germline assignment: CDR1 LGHDT and CDR2 YNNKEL (reference sequence). The CDR3 loop is CASRGQAGEETQYF. The DNA for the CDR3 is TGTGCCAGCAGAGGACAAGCGGGAGAAGAGACCCAGTACTTC.

V gene TRBV28 combines with J gene TRBJ1-1; D call uncertain. CDR1 and CDR2 (germline): MDHEN, SYDVKM. With 2 bases removed from V and 3 bases from J, the gap between germline ends came to 13 bases. CDR3 length: 15 amino acids. The CDR3: CASSLVGEGDTEAFF. CDR3 DNA sequence: TGTGCCAGCAGTTTAGTCGGCGAGGGTGACACTGAAGCTTTCTTT. Complete variable domain (other parts from reference TRBV28 and TRBJ1-1): DVKVTQSSRYLVKRTGEKVFLECVQDMDHENMFWYRQDPGLGLRLIYFSYDVKMKEKGDIPEGYSVSREKKERFSLILESASTNQTSMYLCASSLVGEGDTEAFFGQGTRLTVV.

The chain combines TRBV28 with TRBJ2-7, with no clear D. Germline CDR1 MDHEN, CDR2 SYDVKM. This CDR3 has 14 residues. V was clipped by 6 bases and J by 6 bases, with 18 bases between them. CDR3 DNA: TGTGCCAGCAGCCAATTGGGCCCCTTCCCCGAGCAGTACTTC. As protein: CASSQLGPFPEQYF.

V is TRBV6-5 and J is TRBJ2-7, with no clear D. This CDR3 region has 13 residues. Deletions cut 6 bases from V and 1 base from J, with 10 bases between. CDR1 and CDR2 (germline): MNHEY, SVGAGI. The CDR3 loop reads CASRKVGSYEQYF. The DNA for the CDR3 is TGTGCCAGCAGGAAGGTCGGGTCCTACGAGCAGTACTTC.

J is TRBJ1-2 and V is TRBV6-5; 9 bases are a match to TRBD1. Germline V gene sequence: CDR1 MNHEY, CDR2 SVGAGI. J gave up 8 bases and V 6 bases, and 7 bases lay outside the gene matches. This CDR3 is built from 13 residues. The CDR3 here is CASSDLTGGGYTF. The CDR3 bases are TGTGCCAGCAGCGACTTGACAGGGGGAGGCTACACCTTC.

The J gene is TRBJ2-1, the V gene TRBV12-3 or TRBV12-4; no clear D gene. V shed 6 bases and J shed 9 bases, with 9 bases lying between them. This CDR3 is built from 11 residues. As DNA, the CDR3 is TGTGCCAGCAGCCGCGCTACTGAGCAGTTCTTC. This sequence encodes CASSRATEQFF.

The gene calls are TRBV7-9 and TRBJ2-2; 7 bases map to TRBD2. The germline gives CDR1 SEHNR, CDR2 FQNEAQ (reference sequence). V lost 1 base to trimming and J lost 4 bases; unmatched junction nucleotides: 6. The CDR3 has 16 amino acids. This CDR3 is CASSLGSSGFTGELFF. CDR3 nucleotides: TGTGCCAGCAGCTTAGGCTCTAGCGGCTTCACCGGGGAGCTGTTTTTT.

This clone appeared a few times. This chain uses TRBV7-3 with TRBJ2-2, with D uncertain. The CDR3 is 16 amino acids. CDR1 and CDR2 from the germline V gene are SGHTA and FQGTGA. Deletions cut 0 bases from V and 1 base from J, with 9 bases between. This CDR3 is CASSLTLAQNTGELFF. CDR3 nucleotides: TGTGCCAGCAGCTTAACCCTGGCCCAGAACACCGGGGAGCTGTTTTTT.

This chain links TRBV2 with TRBJ2-5; 8 bases are shared with TRBD1. Germline values: CDR1 SNHLY, CDR2 FYNNEI. The CDR3 covers 13 residues. J gave up 7 bases and V 3 bases, and 4 bases lay outside the gene matches. This chain's CDR3 is CASSETGVVTQYF. The DNA for the CDR3 is TGTGCCAGCAGTGAGACAGGGGTAGTGACCCAGTACTTC.

The chain combines TRBV5-1 with TRBJ1-2; D not resolved. CDR3 size: 13 residues. V was shortened by 4 bases and J by 2 bases, with 9 bases between the two germline ends. Germline V gene data show CDR1 as SGHRS and CDR2 as YFSETQ. In nucleotides, the CDR3 is TGCGCCAGCAGCCAGGAACCCAACTATGGCTACACCTTC. Translation: CASSQEPNYGYTF.